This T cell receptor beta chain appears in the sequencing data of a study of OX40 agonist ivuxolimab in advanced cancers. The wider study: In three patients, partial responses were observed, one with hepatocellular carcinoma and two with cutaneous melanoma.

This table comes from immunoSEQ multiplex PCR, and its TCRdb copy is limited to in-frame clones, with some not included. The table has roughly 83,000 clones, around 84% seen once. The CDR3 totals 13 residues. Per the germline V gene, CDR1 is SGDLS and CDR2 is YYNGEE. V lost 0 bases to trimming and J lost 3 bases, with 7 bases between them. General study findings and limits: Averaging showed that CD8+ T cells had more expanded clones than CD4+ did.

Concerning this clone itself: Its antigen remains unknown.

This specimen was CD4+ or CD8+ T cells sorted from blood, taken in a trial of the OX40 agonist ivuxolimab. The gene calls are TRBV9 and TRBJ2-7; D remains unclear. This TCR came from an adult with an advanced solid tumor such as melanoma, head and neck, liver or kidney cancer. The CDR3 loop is CASSVDPNYEQYF. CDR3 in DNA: TGTGCCAGCAGCGTAGATCCCAACTACGAGCAGTACTTC.